The sequence of this TCR beta chain was determined in a study of control samples from healthy donors and cancer patients. Sequencing was performed with immunoSEQ multiplex PCR; in TCRdb, only in-frame clones are kept and a portion is missing. The repertoire consists of about 110,000 clones, with 88% occurring once and the leading ten covering 3.5% to 4%. This clone was seen only a few times. The origin of this receptor is an older woman with lung cancer. Sequencing input: PBMCs.

The CDR3 DNA reads as TGTGCCAGCAGCCCGGATGGGTTAGCACCCGGGGAGCTGTTTTTT. It translates to CASSPDGLAPGELFF. The V and J genes are TRBV5-4 and TRBJ2-2; D unresolved. Germline CDR1 reads SGHNT; CDR2 reads YYREEE (reference sequence). Trimming removed 4 bases at V and 6 bases at J, with 16 bases between. The length of the CDR3 is 15 residues.